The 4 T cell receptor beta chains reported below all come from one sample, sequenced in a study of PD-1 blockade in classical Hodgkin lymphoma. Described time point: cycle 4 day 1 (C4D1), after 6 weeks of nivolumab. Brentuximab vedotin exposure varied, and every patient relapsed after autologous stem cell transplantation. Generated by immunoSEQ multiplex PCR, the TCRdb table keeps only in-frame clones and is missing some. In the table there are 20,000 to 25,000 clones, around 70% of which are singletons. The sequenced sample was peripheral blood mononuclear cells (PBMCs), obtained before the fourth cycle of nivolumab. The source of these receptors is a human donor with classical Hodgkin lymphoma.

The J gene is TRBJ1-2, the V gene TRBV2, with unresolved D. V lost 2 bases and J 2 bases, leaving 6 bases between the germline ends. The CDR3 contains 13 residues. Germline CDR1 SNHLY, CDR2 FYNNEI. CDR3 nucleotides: TGTGCCAGCAGTGAATCCGGGAACTATGGCTACACCTTC. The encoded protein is CASSESGNYGYTF.

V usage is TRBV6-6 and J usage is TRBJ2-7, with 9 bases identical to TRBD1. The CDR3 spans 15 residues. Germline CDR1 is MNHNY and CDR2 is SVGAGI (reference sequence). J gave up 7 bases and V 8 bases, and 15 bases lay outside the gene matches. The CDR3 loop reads CASAPPGQGVGEQYF. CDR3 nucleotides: TGTGCCAGCGCCCCTCCGGGACAGGGAGTTGGAGAGCAGTACTTC.

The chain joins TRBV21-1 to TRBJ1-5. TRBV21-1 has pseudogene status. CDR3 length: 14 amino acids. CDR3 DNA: TGTGCCAGCAGCAAAGAGGTCGGCAATCAGCCCCAGCATTTT. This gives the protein CASSKEVGNQPQHF.

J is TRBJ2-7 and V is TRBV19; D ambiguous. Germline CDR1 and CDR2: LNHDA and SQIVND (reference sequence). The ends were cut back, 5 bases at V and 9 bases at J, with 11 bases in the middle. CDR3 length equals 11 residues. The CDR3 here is CASSESFRQYF. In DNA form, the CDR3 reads TGTGCCAGTAGTGAGTCGTTTCGGCAGTACTTC.